The sequence of this TCR beta chain was determined in a study of regulatory T cells in long-lasting Graves disease. Study at large: Less than 3 months of antithyroid drugs had been taken by newly diagnosed Graves' patients. Study outcomes and limitations: Persistent Graves' patients possessed reduced TCR diversity relative to recently diagnosed ones.

CDR1 and CDR2 from the germline V gene are DFQATT and SNEGSKA (reference sequence). The CDR3 is 14 amino acids. V lost 3 bases and J lost 0, with 10 bases in between. This clonotype was counted ten times or more. Its antigen is not identified. The time point: newly diagnosed GD, antithyroid drugs for less than 3 months. PBMCs provided the RNA from which the TCR library was made. Libraries of TCR beta came from iRepertoire HTBI primers plus Arm-PCR of CDR3 regions. TCRdb re-analysed the multiplex PCR reads in MiXCR, keeping a single row per CDR3 protein. Here the sample spans about 380,000 distinct CDR3 sequences, around a sixth being singletons.

Sequenced material: peripheral blood mononuclear cells (PBMCs), taken at new diagnosis, from a patient treated with antithyroid drugs. This TCR was recovered from a female donor with Graves disease. V is TRBV20-1 and J is TRBJ2-3; D is perhaps TRBD2 (5 bases). CDR3: CSASASMSTDTQYF. The DNA of the CDR3 is TGCAGTGCTAGTGCTAGCATGAGCACAGATACGCAGTATTTT.